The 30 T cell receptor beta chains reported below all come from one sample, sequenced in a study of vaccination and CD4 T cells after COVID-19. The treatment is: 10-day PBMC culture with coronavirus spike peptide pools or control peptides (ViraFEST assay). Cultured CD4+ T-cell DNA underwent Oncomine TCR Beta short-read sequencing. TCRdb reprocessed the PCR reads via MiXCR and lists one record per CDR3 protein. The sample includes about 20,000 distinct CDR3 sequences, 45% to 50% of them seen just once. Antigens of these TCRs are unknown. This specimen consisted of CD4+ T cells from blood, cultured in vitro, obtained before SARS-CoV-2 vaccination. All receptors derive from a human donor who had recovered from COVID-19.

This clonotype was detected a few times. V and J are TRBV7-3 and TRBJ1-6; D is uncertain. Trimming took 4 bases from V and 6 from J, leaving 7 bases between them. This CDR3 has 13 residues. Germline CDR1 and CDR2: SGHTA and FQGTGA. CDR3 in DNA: TGTGCCAGCAGCTCGACTGTTAATTCACCCCTCCACTTT. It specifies CASSSTVNSPLHF.

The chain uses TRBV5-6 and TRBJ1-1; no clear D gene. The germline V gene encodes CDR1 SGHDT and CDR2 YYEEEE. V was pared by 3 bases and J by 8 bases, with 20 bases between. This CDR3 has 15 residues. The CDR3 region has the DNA TGTGCCAGCAGCTCGCCGACTCGGTTGGGAGGGGAAGCTTTCTTT. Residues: CASSSPTRLGGEAFF.

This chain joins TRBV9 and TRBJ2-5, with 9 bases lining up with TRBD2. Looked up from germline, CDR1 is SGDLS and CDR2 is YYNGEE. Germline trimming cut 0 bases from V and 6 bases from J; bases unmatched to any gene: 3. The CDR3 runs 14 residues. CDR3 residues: CASSVVAGAQTQYF. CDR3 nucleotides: TGTGCCAGCAGCGTAGTAGCGGGGGCTCAGACCCAGTACTTC.

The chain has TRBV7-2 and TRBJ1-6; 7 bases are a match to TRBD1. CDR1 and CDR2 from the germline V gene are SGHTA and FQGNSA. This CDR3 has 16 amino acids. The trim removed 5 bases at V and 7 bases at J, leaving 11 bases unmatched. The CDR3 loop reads CASSPQTGRSNSPLHF. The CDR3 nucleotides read TGTGCCAGCAGCCCTCAGACAGGGCGGTCGAATTCACCCCTCCACTTT.

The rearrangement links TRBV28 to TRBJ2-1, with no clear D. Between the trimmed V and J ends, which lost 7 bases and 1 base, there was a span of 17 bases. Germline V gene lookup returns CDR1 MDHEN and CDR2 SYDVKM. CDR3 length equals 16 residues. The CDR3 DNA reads TGTGCCAGCATTATGGGCGGCCGAACTTCCTACAATGAGCAGTTCTTC. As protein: CASIMGGRTSYNEQFF.

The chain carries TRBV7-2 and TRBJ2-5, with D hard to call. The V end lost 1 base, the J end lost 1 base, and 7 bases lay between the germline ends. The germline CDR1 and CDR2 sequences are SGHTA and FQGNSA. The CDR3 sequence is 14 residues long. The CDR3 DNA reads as TGTGCCAGCAGCTTAGTGTTCGGCCAAGAGACCCAGTACTTC. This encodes CASSLVFGQETQYF.

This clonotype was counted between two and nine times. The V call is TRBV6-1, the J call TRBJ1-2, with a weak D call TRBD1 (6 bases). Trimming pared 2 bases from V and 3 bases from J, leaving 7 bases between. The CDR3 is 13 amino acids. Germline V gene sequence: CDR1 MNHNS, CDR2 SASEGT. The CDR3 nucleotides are TGTGCCAGCAGTGAAAGGGGGGACTATGGCTACACCTTC. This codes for CASSERGDYGYTF.

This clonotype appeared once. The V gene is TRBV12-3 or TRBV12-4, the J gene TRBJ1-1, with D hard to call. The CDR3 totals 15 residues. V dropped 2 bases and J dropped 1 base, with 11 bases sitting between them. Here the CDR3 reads CASSLIPLSNTEAFF. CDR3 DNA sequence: TGTGCCAGCAGTTTAATCCCCCTATCGAACACTGAAGCTTTCTTT.

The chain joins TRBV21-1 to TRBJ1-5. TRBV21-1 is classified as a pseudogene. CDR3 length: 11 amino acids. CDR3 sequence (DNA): TGTGCCAGCAGCAAATCAGGGCCCCAGCATTTT. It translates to CASSKSGPQHF.

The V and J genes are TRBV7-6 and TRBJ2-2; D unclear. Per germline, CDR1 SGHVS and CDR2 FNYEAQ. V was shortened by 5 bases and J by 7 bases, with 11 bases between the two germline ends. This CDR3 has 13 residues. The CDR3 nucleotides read TGTGCCAGCAGCCTCGCGGAGAACGGGGAGCTGTTTTTT. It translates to CASSLAENGELFF.

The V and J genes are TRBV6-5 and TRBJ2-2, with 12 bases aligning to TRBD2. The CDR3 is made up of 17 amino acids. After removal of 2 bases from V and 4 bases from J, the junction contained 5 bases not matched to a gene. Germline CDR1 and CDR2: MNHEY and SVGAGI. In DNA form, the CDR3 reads TGTGCCAGCAGTTACCGACTAGCGGGAGATATCACCGGGGAGCTGTTTTTT. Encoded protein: CASSYRLAGDITGELFF.

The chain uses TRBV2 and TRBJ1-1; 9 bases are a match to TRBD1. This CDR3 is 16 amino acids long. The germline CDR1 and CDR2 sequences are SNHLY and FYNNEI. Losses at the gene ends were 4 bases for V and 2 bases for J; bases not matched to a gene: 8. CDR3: CASSAGQGVLNTEAFF. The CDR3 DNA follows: TGTGCCAGCAGTGCGGGACAGGGAGTCCTTAACACTGAAGCTTTCTTT.

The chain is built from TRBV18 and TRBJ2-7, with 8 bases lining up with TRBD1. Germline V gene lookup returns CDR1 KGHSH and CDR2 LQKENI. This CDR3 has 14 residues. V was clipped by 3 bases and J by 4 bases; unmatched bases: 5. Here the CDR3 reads CASSPDRDDYEQYF. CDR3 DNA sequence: TGTGCCAGCTCACCGGACAGGGACGATTACGAGCAGTACTTC.

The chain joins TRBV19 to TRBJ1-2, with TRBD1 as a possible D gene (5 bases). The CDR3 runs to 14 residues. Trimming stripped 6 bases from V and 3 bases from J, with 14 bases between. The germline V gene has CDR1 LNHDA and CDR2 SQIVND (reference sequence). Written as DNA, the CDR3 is TGTGCCAGTAGCCCCCAGACAGAGCACTATGGCTACACCTTC. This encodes CASSPQTEHYGYTF.

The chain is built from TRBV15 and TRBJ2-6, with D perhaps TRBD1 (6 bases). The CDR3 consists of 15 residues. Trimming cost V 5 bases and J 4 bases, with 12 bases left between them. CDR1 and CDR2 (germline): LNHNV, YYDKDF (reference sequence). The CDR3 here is CATSLRGRGANVLTF. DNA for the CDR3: TGTGCCACCAGCCTTAGGGGGAGAGGGGCCAACGTCCTGACTTTC.

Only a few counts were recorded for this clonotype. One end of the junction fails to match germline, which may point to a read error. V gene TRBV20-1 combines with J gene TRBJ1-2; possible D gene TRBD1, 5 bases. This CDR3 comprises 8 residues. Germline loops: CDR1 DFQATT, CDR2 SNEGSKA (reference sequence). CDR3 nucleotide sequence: TGCAGTGTTAAACAGGTTTCCTTC. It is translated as CSVKQVSF.

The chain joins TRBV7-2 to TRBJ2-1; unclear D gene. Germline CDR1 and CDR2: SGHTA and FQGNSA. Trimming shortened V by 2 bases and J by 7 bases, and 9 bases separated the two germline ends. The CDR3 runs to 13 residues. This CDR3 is CASSLMGLNEQFF. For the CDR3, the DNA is TGTGCCAGCAGCTTAATGGGCCTTAATGAGCAGTTCTTC.

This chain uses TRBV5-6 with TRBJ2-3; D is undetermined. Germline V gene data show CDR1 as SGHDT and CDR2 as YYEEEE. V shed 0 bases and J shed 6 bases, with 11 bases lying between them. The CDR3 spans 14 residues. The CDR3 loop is CASSLGQRGDTQYF. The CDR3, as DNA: TGTGCCAGCAGCTTGGGGCAACGAGGTGATACGCAGTATTTT.

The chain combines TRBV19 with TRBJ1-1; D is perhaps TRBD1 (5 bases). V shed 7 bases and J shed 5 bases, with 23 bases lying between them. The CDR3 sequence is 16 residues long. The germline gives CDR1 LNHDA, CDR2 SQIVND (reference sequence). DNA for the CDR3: TGTGCCAGTACCCCTATCCTCGGGCAGGGCCGGACTGAAGCTTTCTTT. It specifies CASTPILGQGRTEAFF.

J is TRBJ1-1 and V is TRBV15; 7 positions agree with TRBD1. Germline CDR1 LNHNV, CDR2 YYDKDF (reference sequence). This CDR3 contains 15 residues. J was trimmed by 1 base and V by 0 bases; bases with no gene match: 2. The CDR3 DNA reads TGTGCCACCAGCAGAGAGGGGACAGCGAACACTGAAGCTTTCTTT. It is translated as CATSREGTANTEAFF.

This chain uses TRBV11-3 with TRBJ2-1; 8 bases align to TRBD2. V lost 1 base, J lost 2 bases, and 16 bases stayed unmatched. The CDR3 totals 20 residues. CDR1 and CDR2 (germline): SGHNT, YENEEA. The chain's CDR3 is CASSLGMPSKGLGTYNEQFF. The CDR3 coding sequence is TGTGCCAGCAGCTTAGGGATGCCCTCGAAGGGACTAGGGACCTACAATGAGCAGTTCTTC.

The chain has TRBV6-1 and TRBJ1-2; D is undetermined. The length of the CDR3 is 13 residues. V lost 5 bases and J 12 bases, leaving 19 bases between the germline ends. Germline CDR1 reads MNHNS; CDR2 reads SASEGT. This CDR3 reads CASSRPQRVENTF. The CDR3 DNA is TGTGCCAGCAGTCGACCTCAAAGGGTGGAGAACACCTTC.

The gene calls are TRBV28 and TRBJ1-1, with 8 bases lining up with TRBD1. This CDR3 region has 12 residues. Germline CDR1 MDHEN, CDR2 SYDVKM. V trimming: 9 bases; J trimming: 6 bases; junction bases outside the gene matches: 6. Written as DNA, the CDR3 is TGTGCCAGTTCGGGACAGGCAGCTGAAGCTTTCTTT. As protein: CASSGQAAEAFF.

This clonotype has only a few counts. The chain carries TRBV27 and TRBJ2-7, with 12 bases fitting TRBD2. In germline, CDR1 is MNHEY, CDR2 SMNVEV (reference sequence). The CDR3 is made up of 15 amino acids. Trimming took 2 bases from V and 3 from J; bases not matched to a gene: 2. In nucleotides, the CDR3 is TGTGCCAGCAGTTTAAGACTAGCGGGAGTCTACGAGCAGTACTTC. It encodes CASSLRLAGVYEQYF.

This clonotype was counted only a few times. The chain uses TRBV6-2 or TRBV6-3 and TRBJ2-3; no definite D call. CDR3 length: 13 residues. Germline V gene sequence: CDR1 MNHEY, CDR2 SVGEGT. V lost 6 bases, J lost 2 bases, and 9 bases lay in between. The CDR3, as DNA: TGTGCCAGCAGACAAGGGAACACAGATACGCAGTATTTT. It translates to CASRQGNTDTQYF.

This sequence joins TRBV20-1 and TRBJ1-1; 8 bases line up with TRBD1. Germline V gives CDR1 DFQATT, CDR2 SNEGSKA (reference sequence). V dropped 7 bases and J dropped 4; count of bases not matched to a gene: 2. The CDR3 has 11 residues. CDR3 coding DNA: TGCAGTGTAACAGGGGGCACTGAAGCTTTCTTT. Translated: CSVTGGTEAFF.

CDR3 sequence reads: CASSEIGQAGANYGYTF. CDR3 DNA: TGTGCCAGCAGTGAAATTGGTCAGGCAGGGGCTAACTATGGCTACACCTTC. The chain is built from TRBV6-1 and TRBJ1-2; D may be TRBD1 (6 bases). CDR1 and CDR2 (germline): MNHNS, SASEGT. The CDR3 extends over 17 amino acids. V was cut by 2 bases and J by 0 bases, with 16 bases left in between.

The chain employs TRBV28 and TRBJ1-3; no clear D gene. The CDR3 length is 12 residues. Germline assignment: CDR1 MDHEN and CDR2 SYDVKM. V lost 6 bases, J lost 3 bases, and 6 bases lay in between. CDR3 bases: TGTGCCAGCAGCTTGCGTGGAAACACCATATATTTT. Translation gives CASSLRGNTIYF.

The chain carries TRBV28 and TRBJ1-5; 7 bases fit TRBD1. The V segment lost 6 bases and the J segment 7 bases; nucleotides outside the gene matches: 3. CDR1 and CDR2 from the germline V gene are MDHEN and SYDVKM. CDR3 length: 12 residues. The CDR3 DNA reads TGTGCCAGCAGAGGGGGCGTCCAGCCCCAGCATTTT. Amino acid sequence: CASRGGVQPQHF.

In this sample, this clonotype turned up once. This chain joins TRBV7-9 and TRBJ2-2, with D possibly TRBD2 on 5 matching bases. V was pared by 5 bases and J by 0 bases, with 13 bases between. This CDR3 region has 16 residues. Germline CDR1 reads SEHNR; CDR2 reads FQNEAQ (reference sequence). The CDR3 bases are TGTGCCAGCAGCCCTGGACTGGTCGCGAACACCGGGGAGCTGTTTTTT. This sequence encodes CASSPGLVANTGELFF.